The entry that follows covers one TCR beta chain sequence. Its specificity is not known. Beta-chain TCR cDNA was generated via 5'RACE template switching with UMIs. TCRdb reprocessed the 5' RACE reads and stores each CDR3 protein as one record, lacking DNA. Here the sample table reports 400,000 to 500,000 distinct CDR3 sequences. These data belong to a study of T cells expressing NK-cell markers. For the study at large: Seven donors tested HCMV-seropositive and one tested seronegative among the eight sequenced. Regarding the study as a whole: Researchers report these clonotypes also headed the CD3+CD56-NKG2C+ fraction in a handful of donors. In several donors, dominant CD3+CD56+NKG2C+ clonotypes ranked among the top 10 CD8+ clonotypes.

The CDR3 length is 15 residues. Looked up from germline, CDR1 is SGHRS and CDR2 is YFSETQ. The rearrangement links TRBV5-1 to TRBJ2-1; the D gene TCRdb calls, TRBD2, cannot be checked with no DNA. Sample: blood T cells: a sorted CD56 or NKG2C T cell subset, CD4+ or CD8+ T cells, or bulk PBMC T cells (not recorded which). This receptor was identified in a woman between 18 and 70 years old in good health. The chain's CDR3 is CASGPSTGTYNEQFF.